One and the same sample provided the 4 T cell receptor beta chains below, sequenced in a study of identical twins. TCRdb called the 5' RACE reads again in MiXCR, with one record for every CDR3 protein. The sample lists around 280,000 distinct CDR3 sequences; 8% to 9% were seen once. These data are also associated with another study on yellow fever vaccine responses in identical twins.

Sequenced input: memory (CD45RO+) T cells sorted from blood. The receptors originated from a woman between 18 and 29 years old in good health.

At least ten counts were recorded for this clonotype. This chain uses TRBV6-1 with TRBJ1-5; D is unresolved. The CDR3 is 12 residues long. Germline CDR1 and CDR2: MNHNS and SASEGT. Trimming removed 3 bases from V and 7 bases from J, with 7 bases in between. DNA of the CDR3: TGTGCCAGCAGTGACCCAAAGCAGCCCCAGCATTTT. Translation: CASSDPKQPQHF.

Many counts were recorded for this clonotype. J is TRBJ2-2 and V is TRBV9, with D uncertain. This CDR3 contains 15 residues. The V gene's germline CDR1 is SGDLS and CDR2 YYNGEE. V was clipped by 0 bases and J by 0 bases, with 6 bases between them. For the CDR3, the DNA is TGTGCCAGCAGCGTAGGGGTCGCGAACACCGGGGAGCTGTTTTTT. Translation: CASSVGVANTGELFF.

The V gene is TRBV10-3, the J gene TRBJ1-4; D remains ambiguous. Trimming left V 0 bases short and J 7 bases short, with 18 bases between. The CDR3 covers 17 residues. CDR1 and CDR2 (germline): ENHRY, SYGVKD. The CDR3 reads CAISESVAWGVGEKLFF. The CDR3 bases are TGTGCCATCAGTGAGTCGGTGGCTTGGGGAGTTGGTGAAAAACTGTTTTTT.

The V call is TRBV18, the J call TRBJ2-5; 7 bases align to TRBD1. J was trimmed by 1 base and V by 2 bases; bases with no gene match: 7. Germline CDR1 is KGHSH and CDR2 is LQKENI. This CDR3 contains 16 residues. CDR3 sequence (DNA): TGTGCCAGCTCACCAATCGTGGGACAGTTCCAAGAGACCCAGTACTTC. Its translation: CASSPIVGQFQETQYF.